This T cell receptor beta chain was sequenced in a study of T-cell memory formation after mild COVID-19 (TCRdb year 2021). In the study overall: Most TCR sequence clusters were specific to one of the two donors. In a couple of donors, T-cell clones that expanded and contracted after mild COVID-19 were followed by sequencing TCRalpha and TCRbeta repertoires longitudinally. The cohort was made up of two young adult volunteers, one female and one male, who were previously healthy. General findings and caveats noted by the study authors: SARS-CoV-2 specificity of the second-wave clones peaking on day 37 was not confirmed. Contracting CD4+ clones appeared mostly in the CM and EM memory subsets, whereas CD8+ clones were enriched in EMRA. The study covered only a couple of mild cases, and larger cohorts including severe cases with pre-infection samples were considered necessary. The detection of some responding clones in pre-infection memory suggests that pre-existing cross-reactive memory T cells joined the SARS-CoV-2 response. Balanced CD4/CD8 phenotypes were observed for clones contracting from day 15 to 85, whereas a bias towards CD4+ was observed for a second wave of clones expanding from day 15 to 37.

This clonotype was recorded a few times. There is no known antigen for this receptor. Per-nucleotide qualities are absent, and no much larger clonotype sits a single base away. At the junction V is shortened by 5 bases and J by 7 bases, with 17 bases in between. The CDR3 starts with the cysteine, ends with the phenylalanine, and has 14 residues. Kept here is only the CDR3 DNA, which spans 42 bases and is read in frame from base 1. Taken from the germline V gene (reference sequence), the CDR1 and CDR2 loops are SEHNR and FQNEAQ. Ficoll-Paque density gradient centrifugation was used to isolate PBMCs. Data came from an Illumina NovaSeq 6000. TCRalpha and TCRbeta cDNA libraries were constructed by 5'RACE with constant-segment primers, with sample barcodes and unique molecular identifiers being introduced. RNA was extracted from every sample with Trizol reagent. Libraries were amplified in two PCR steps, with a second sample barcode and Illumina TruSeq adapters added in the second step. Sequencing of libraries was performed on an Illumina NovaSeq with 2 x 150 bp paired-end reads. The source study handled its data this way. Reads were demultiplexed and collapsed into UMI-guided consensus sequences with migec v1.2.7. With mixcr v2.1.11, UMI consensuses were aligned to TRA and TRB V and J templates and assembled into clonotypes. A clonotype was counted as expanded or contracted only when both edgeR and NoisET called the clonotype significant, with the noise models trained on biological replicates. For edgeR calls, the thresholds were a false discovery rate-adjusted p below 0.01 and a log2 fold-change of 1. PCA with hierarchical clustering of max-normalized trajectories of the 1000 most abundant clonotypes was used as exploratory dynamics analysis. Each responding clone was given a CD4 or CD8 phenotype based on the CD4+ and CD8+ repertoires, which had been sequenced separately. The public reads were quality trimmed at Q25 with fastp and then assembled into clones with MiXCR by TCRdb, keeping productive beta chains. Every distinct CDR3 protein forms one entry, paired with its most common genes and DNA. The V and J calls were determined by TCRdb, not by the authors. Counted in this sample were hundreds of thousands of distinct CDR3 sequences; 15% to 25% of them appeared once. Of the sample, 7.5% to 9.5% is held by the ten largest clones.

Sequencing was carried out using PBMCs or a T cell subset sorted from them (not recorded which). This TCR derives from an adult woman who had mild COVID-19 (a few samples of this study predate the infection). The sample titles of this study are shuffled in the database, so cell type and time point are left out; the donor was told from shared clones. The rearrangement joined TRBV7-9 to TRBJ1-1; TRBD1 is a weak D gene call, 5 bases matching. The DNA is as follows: TGTGCCAGCAGCCCCGGGACCTTAAGTAATGAAGCTTTCTTT. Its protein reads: CASSPGTLSNEAFF.